A single sample is the source of the 18 T cell receptor beta chains below, sequenced in a study of shared clonotypes between healthy human individuals. Naive CD8 cells lacked CD45RO, underwent positive selection for CCR7 and left out terminally differentiated effector memory CD45RA+ cells. Using immunoSEQ multiplex PCR, the repertoire was profiled, and TCRdb retains in-frame clones only, with some absent. The table has under 1 million clones, 80% to 95% seen once. The sequenced material came from naive CD8+ T cells sorted from blood. These receptors all come from a man aged 25 to 40 in good health.

The table lists this clone with a count of one. The chain combines TRBV7-9 with TRBJ2-7, with D perhaps TRBD2 (7 bases). Trimming removed 5 bases from V and 0 bases from J, with 17 bases in between. The CDR3 spans 16 residues. The V gene's germline CDR1 is SEHNR and CDR2 FQNEAQ (reference sequence). CDR3 DNA: TGTGCCAGCAGCGCAGGCGGGGGCGCGAGCTCCTACGAGCAGTACTTC. The encoded protein is CASSAGGGASSYEQYF.

The CDR3 is CASSPSGNNEQFF. As DNA, the CDR3 is TGTGCCAGCAGCCCCAGCGGGAACAATGAGCAGTTCTTC. The chain links TRBV9 to TRBJ2-1; 7 bases fit TRBD2. The CDR3 has 13 amino acids. V lost 4 bases, J lost 5 bases, and 3 bases stayed unmatched. Germline lookup yields CDR1 SGDLS and CDR2 YYNGEE.

The chain is built from TRBV21-1 and TRBJ2-7; TRBD2 is the table's D call and was not checked against the DNA. TRBV21-1 is deemed a pseudogene. This CDR3 has 15 residues. The CDR3 DNA reads TGTGCCAGCAGCAGTCAGCAGCGGGCCTCCTACGAGCAGTACTTC. Translated, it gives CASSSQQRASYEQYF.

The V gene is TRBV4-1, the J gene TRBJ2-7, with D maybe TRBD2 (7 bases). Germline V gene sequence: CDR1 MGHRA, CDR2 YSYEKL. CDR3 length: 15 residues. With 4 bases removed from V and 3 bases from J, the gap between germline ends came to 16 bases. CDR3: CASSRREGGDYEQYF. CDR3 DNA sequence: TGCGCCAGCAGCCGGCGGGAAGGGGGGGACTACGAGCAGTACTTC.

The genes are TRBV10-2 and TRBJ2-7, with D hard to call. Germline values: CDR1 WSHSY, CDR2 SAAADI. V lost 4 bases to trimming and J lost 2 bases, with 9 bases between them. This CDR3 comprises 13 residues. The chain's CDR3 is CASSAARTYEQYF. In DNA form, the CDR3 reads TGCGCCAGCAGTGCGGCCAGAACCTACGAGCAGTACTTC.

This CDR3 is CATSTRQGTDTQYF. The CDR3, as DNA: TGTGCCACCAGCACCAGACAGGGTACAGATACGCAGTATTTT. The rearrangement links TRBV15 to TRBJ2-3; 7 nucleotides align to TRBD1. CDR3 size: 14 residues. V shed 4 bases, J shed 3 bases, and the junction held 4 bases outside the gene matches. Germline CDR1 reads LNHNV; CDR2 reads YYDKDF (reference sequence).

This clone appeared a single time. This may come from a read error, since a much larger clone is one base off. Other DNA sequences in this specimen translate into the identical CDR3. V is TRBV14 and J is TRBJ2-1, with D maybe TRBD1 (5 bases). The CDR3 has 16 amino acids. Germline V gene sequence: CDR1 SGHDN, CDR2 FVKESK. CDR3 DNA: TGCGCCAGCAGCCAAGAGAGTCAGGGCCTCTACAATGAGCAGTTCTTC. Protein sequence: CASSQESQGLYNEQFF.

This clone was observed a few times. V and J are TRBV6-6 and TRBJ1-2; unclear D gene. The V gene lost 0 bases and the J gene lost 6 bases, with 5 bases spanning the gap. Germline V gene sequence: CDR1 MNHNY, CDR2 SVGAGI (reference sequence). This CDR3 comprises 12 residues. In DNA form, the CDR3 reads TGTGCCAGCAGTTACTCGGCCGATGGCTACACCTTC. Its protein is CASSYSADGYTF.

The gene calls are TRBV28 and TRBJ1-2; TRBD1 aligns across 7 bases. Germline V lookup: CDR1 MDHEN, CDR2 SYDVKM. Unmatched junction bases numbered 9, after V lost 2 bases and J lost 3 bases. The CDR3 has 16 amino acids. This CDR3 is CASSLATGLSDYGYTF. The CDR3 DNA is TGTGCCAGCAGTTTAGCGACAGGGTTGTCTGACTATGGCTACACCTTC.

The chain uses TRBV19 and TRBJ2-7; D possibly matches TRBD1 or TRBD2 (5 bases each). CDR1 and CDR2 (germline): LNHDA, SQIVND (reference sequence). Trimming cost V 2 bases and J 3 bases, with 11 bases left between them. The CDR3 extends over 14 amino acids. CDR3 DNA sequence: TGTGCCAGTAGTATATATGGGGGAAACTACGAGCAGTACTTC. Translation gives CASSIYGGNYEQYF. Filled out from reference TRBV19 and TRBJ2-7, the complete variable domain reads DGGITQSPKYLFRKEGQNVTLSCEQNLNHDAMYWYRQDPGQGLRLIYYSQIVNDFQKGDIAEGYSVSREKKESFPLTVTSAQKNPTAFYLCASSIYGGNYEQYFGPGTRLTVT.

Only one count was recorded for this clone. V and J are TRBV27 and TRBJ1-5; 7 nucleotides agree with TRBD1. The CDR3 loop spans 15 amino acids. Germline CDR1 reads MNHEY; CDR2 reads SMNVEV (reference sequence). The trim removed 5 bases at V and 6 bases at J, leaving 10 bases unmatched. The CDR3 spells CASSARQGSSQPQHF. CDR3 sequence (DNA): TGTGCCAGCAGTGCTCGACAGGGATCGAGTCAGCCCCAGCATTTT.

V is TRBV11-3 and J is TRBJ2-1; 13 nucleotides align to TRBD2. CDR3 length: 16 residues. CDR1 is SGHNT, CDR2 YENEEA, per germline. After removal of 5 bases from V and 6 bases from J, the junction contained 7 bases not matched to a gene. The chain's CDR3 is CASSAPGTSGTNEQFF. CDR3 bases: TGTGCCAGCAGCGCACCCGGGACTAGCGGGACCAATGAGCAGTTCTTC.

The gene calls are TRBV9 and TRBJ1-1; D not resolved. Germline V gene lookup returns CDR1 SGDLS and CDR2 YYNGEE. The CDR3 spans 14 residues. V was clipped by 0 bases and J by 0 bases, with 6 bases between them. In DNA form, the CDR3 reads TGTGCCAGCAGCGTAGGTGTTATGAACACTGAAGCTTTCTTT. Translating it yields CASSVGVMNTEAFF.

As to this clone: The identical CDR3 is also encoded by other nucleotide sequences in the sample. The chain couples TRBV27 to TRBJ1-5; D unclear. The germline gives CDR1 MNHEY, CDR2 SMNVEV (reference sequence). The length of the CDR3 is 13 residues. Deletions cut 4 bases from V and 0 bases from J, with 4 bases between. The CDR3 nucleotides read TGTGCCAGCAGTTCTTATAGCAATCAGCCCCAGCATTTT. It encodes CASSSYSNQPQHF.

V and J are TRBV28 and TRBJ2-1; D is unclear. Trimming took 1 base from V and 8 from J, leaving 12 bases between them. Germline CDR1 and CDR2: MDHEN and SYDVKM. CDR3 size: 14 residues. The CDR3 DNA reads as TGTGCCAGCAGTTTATTCGGTAGCTTTGATGAGCAGTTCTTC. Its translation: CASSLFGSFDEQFF.

This clone was counted between two and nine times. The V and J genes are TRBV19 and TRBJ2-7, with a tentative D call TRBD1 (5 bases). This CDR3 is 14 amino acids long. Trimming shortened V by 3 bases and J by 2 bases, and 11 bases separated the two germline ends. CDR1 and CDR2 from the germline V gene are LNHDA and SQIVND (reference sequence). CDR3 sequence reads: CASSMQGGAYEQYF. DNA of the CDR3: TGTGCCAGTAGTATGCAGGGTGGGGCCTACGAGCAGTACTTC.

V gene TRBV27 combines with J gene TRBJ1-1; the D is unclear. CDR3 length equals 14 residues. V gave up 0 bases and J gave up 5 bases, with 10 bases separating them. Germline V CDR1 and CDR2: MNHEY, SMNVEV (reference sequence). Here the CDR3 DNA reads TGTGCCAGCAGTTTATCCACCCGGCTTACTGAAGCTTTCTTT. Its translation is CASSLSTRLTEAFF.

The gene calls are TRBV29-1 and TRBJ2-5; D not certain. Germline V lookup: CDR1 SQVTM, CDR2 ANQGSEA. The CDR3 extends over 15 amino acids. Between the trimmed V and J ends, which lost 0 bases and 5 bases, there was a span of 16 bases. The CDR3 region is CSVEEADPPRETQYF. In nucleotides, the CDR3 is TGCAGCGTTGAAGAGGCGGACCCGCCGAGGGAGACCCAGTACTTC. Full variable domain (rest looked up from reference TRBV29-1 and TRBJ2-5): SAVISQKPSRDICQRGTSLTIQCQVDSQVTMMFWYRQQPGQSLTLIATANQGSEATYESGFVIDKFPISRPNLTFSTLTVSNMSPEDSSIYLCSVEEADPPRETQYFGPGTRLLVL.